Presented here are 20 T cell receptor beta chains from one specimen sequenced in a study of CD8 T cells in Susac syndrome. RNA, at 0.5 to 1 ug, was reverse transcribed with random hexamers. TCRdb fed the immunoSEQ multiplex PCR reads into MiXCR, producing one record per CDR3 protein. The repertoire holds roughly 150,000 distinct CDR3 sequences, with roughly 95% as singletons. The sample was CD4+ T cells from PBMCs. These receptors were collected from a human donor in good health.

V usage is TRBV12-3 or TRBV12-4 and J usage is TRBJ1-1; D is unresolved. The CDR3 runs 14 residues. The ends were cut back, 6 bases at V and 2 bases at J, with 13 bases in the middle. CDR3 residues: CASSRKGYNTEAFF. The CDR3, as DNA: TGTGCCAGCAGCCGTAAAGGGTACAACACTGAAGCTTTCTTT.

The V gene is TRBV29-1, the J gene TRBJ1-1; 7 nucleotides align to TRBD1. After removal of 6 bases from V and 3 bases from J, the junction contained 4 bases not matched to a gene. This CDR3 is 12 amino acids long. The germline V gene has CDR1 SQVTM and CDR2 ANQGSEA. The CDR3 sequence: CSVQGGDTEAFF. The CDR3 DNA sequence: TGCAGCGTCCAGGGGGGGGACACTGAAGCTTTCTTT.

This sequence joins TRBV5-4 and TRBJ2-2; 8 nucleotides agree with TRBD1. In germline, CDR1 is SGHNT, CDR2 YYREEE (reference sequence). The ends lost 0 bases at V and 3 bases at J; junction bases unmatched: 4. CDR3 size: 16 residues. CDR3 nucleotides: TGTGCCAGCAGCTTGGCCAGGGGGCTGGACACCGGGGAGCTGTTTTTT. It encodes CASSLARGLDTGELFF. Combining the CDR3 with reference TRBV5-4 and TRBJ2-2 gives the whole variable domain ETGVTQSPTHLIKTRGQQVTLRCSSQSGHNTVSWYQQALGQGPQFIFQYYREEENGRGNFPPRFSGLQFPNYSSELNVNALELDDSALYLCASSLARGLDTGELFFGEGSRLTVL.

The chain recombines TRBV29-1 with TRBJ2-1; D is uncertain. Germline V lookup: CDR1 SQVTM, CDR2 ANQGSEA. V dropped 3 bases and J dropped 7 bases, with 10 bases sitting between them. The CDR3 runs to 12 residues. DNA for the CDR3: TGCAGCGTTGACACGGAATTGAATGAGCAGTTCTTC. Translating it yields CSVDTELNEQFF.

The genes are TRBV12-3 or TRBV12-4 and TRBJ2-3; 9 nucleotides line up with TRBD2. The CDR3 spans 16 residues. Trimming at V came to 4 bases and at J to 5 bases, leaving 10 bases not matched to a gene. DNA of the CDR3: TGTGCCAGCAGTTCCCTGTGGCGGGGGGGCGGAGATACGCAGTATTTT. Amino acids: CASSSLWRGGGDTQYF.

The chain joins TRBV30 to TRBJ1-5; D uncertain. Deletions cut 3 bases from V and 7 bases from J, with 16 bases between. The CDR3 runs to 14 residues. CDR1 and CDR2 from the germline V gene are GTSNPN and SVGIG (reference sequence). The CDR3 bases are TGTGCCTGGAGCGGGTTTTTAGTGACCCAGCCCCAGCATTTT. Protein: CAWSGFLVTQPQHF.

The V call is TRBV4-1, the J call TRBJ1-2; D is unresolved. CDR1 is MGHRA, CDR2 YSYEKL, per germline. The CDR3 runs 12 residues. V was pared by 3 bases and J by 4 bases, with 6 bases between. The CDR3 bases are TGCGCCAGCAGCCAGGTCACCTATGGCTACACCTTC. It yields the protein CASSQVTYGYTF.

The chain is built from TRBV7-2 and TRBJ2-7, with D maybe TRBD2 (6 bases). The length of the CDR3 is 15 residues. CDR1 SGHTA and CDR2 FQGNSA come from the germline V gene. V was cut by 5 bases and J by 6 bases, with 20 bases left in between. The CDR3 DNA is TGTGCCAGCAGCCGGAGGGGAGATGCAGGCTCCGAGCAGTACTTC. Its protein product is CASSRRGDAGSEQYF.

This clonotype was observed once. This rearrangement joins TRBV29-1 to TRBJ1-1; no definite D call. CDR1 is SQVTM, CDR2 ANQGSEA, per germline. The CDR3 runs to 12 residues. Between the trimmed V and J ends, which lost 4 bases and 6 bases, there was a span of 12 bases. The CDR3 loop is CSVVLARAEAFF. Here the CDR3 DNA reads TGCAGCGTTGTTTTGGCCAGAGCTGAAGCTTTCTTT. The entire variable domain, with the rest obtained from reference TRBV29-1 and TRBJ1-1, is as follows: SAVISQKPSRDICQRGTSLTIQCQVDSQVTMMFWYRQQPGQSLTLIATANQGSEATYESGFVIDKFPISRPNLTFSTLTVSNMSPEDSSIYLCSVVLARAEAFFGQGTRLTVV.

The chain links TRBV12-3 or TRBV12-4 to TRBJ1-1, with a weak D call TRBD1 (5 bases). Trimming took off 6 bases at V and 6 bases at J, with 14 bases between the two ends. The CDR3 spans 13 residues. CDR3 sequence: CASRSGTKPEAFF. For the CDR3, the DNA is TGTGCCAGCAGGTCCGGGACCAAACCTGAAGCTTTCTTT.

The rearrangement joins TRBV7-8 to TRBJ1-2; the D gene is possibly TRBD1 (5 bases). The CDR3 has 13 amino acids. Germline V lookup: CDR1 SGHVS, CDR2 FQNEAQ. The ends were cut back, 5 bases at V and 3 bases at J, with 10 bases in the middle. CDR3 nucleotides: TGTGCCAGCAGCCCCTCACAGGACTATGGCTACACCTTC. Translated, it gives CASSPSQDYGYTF. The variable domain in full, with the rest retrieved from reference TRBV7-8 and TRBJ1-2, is GAGVSQSPRYKVAKRGQDVALRCDPISGHVSLFWYQQALGQGPEFLTYFQNEAQLDKSGLPSDRFFAERPEGSVSTLKIQRTQQEDSAVYLCASSPSQDYGYTFGSGTRLTVV.

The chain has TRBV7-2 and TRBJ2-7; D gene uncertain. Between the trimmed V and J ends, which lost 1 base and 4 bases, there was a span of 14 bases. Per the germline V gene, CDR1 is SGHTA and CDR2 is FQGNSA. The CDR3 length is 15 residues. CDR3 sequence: CASSLVAGSYYEQYF. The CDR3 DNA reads TGTGCCAGCAGCTTAGTGGCAGGATCTTATTACGAGCAGTACTTC.

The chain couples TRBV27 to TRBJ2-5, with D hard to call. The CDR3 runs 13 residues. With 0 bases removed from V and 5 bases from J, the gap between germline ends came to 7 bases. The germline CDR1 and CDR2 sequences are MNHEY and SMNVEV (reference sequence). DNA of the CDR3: TGTGCCAGCAGTTTATCAGGCCGTGAGACCCAGTACTTC. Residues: CASSLSGRETQYF.

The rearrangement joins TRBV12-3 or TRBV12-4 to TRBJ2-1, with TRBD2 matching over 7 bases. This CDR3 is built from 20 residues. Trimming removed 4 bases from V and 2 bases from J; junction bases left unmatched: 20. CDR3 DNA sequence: TGTGCCAGCAGTTCTCTCCAGGGTGGTGGAGCGGGGACGCCCTACAATGAGCAGTTCTTC. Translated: CASSSLQGGGAGTPYNEQFF.

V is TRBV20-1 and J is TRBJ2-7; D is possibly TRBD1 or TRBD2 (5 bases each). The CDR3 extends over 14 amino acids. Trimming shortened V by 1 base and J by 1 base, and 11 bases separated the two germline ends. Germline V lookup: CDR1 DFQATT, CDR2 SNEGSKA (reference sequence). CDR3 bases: TGCAGTGCTAGAGGGGACCAGACTTCCTACGAGCAGTACTTC. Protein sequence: CSARGDQTSYEQYF.

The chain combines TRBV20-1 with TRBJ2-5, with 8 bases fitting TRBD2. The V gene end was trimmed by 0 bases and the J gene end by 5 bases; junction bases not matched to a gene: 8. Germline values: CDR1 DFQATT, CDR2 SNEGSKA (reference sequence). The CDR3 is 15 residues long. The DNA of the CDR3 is TGCAGTGCTAGAGATTTGGCCCGCGGGGGGGAGACCCAGTACTTC. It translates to CSARDLARGGETQYF.

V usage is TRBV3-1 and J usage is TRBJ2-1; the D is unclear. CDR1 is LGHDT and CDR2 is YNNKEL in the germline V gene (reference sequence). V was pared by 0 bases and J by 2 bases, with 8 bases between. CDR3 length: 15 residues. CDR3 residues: CASSQEHGAYNEQFF. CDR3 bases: TGTGCCAGCAGCCAAGAACACGGTGCCTACAATGAGCAGTTCTTC.

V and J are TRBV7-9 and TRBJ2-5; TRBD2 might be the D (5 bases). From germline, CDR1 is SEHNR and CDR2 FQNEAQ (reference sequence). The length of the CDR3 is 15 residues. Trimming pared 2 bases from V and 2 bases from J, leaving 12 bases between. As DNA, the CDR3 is TGTGCCAGCAGCTTAACCGCGGGTGATCAAGAGACCCAGTACTTC. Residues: CASSLTAGDQETQYF.

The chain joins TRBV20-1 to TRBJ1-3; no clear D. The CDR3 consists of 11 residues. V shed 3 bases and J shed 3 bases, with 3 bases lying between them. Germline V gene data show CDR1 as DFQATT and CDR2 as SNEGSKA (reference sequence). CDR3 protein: CSASHGNTIYF. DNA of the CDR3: TGCAGTGCTAGTCATGGAAACACCATATATTTT.

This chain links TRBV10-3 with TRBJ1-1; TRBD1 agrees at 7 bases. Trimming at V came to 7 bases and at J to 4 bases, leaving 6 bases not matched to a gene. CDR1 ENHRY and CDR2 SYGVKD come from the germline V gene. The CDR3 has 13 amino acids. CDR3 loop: CAINGGGFTEAFF. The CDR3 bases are TGTGCCATCAACGGAGGGGGCTTCACTGAAGCTTTCTTT.